A single T cell receptor beta chain is shown here with its context. This sample was taken from a study of T cell changes during pregnancy in multiple sclerosis. Trimming pared 1 base from V and 6 bases from J, leaving 10 bases between. This CDR3 comprises 13 residues. Germline CDR1 and CDR2: SGHRS and YFSETQ. The assay was immunoSEQ multiplex PCR, and TCRdb's table has in-frame clones only and misses some. The repertoire includes fewer than 60,000 clones, approximately 90% of them detected once, and 3.6% sits in the top ten. The rearrangement uses TRBV5-1 and TRBJ1-1; a possible D gene is TRBD1 (6 bases). The TCR was taken from a female donor in good health, enrolled as a control in a pregnancy study. The specimen comprised peripheral blood, sampled after pregnancy. This CDR3 is CASSLTGQPEAFF. CDR3 DNA sequence: TGCGCCAGCAGCTTGACCGGACAGCCTGAAGCTTTCTTT.